This T cell receptor (beta chain) was identified in a study of T cell responses to AZD1222 COVID-19 vaccine. General study points: Spike-specific TCR breadth and depth grew following two AZD1222 doses. Repertoire sampling happened only post peak T cell response. Spike-wide vaccine-associated CD4 TCRs dominated at 160-218 and 743-854.

The germline CDR1 and CDR2 sequences are SGHRS and YFSETQ. The CDR3 spans 15 residues. V lost 4 bases and J 3 bases, leaving 16 bases between the germline ends. Data came from immunoSEQ multiplex PCR; TCRdb stores just in-frame clones and leaves some out. The table lists under 150,000 clones. Worth noting for this clone: The antigen remains undetermined.

The receptor comes from an adult in good health. The rearrangement joins TRBV5-1 to TRBJ1-2, with TRBD1 as a possible D gene (6 bases). Sequencing input: peripheral blood. The CDR3 sequence is CASSANGGPYYGYTF. For the CDR3, the DNA is TGCGCCAGCAGCGCAAATGGGGGGCCTTACTATGGCTACACCTTC. The whole variable domain, filled in from reference TRBV5-1 and TRBJ1-2, reads KAGVTQTPRYLIKTRGQQVTLSCSPISGHRSVSWYQQTPGQGLQFLFEYFSETQRNKGNFPGRFSGRQFSNSRSEMNVSTLELGDSALYLCASSANGGPYYGYTFGSGTRLTVV.